These T cell receptor beta chains were read from a single sample in a study of blood T cell repertoires in COVID-19. The method was immunoSEQ multiplex PCR; TCRdb's version includes in-frame clones alone and lacks a portion of them. The sample holds tens of thousands of clones, 75% to 90% seen once. Sequenced sample: peripheral blood. These receptors came from an elderly man with active or convalescent COVID-19. CDR3s include the opening cysteine and the closing phenylalanine or tryptophan.

15 | TRBJ1-2 | TRBV6-5 | CASSYKQGVGDGYTF
16 | TRBJ1-5 | TRBV6-5 | CASSSHRGGSGQPQHF
16 | TRBJ2-7 | TRBV5-1 | CASSWAQQGFSYEQYF
15 | TRBJ2-5 | TRBV19 | CASSMGLANQETQYF
15 | TRBJ1-3 | TRBV5-6 | CASSGTGGSGNTIYF
17 | TRBJ1-1 | TRBV5-4 | CASSLGGGGQLNTEAFF
17 | TRBJ2-1 | TRBV7-8 | CASSLAPSSGRWNEQFF
16 | TRBJ2-1 | TRBV27 | CASSPRLAGGGNEQFF
18 | TRBJ2-1 | TRBV10-3 | CAISVGTSGGYYYNEQFF
15 | TRBJ2-1 | TRBV5-4 | CASSPDRGSYNEQFF
16 | TRBJ2-3 | TRBV4-1 | CASSQELAANTDTQYF
18 | TRBJ2-2 | TRBV7-9 | CASSPGRGLAGYTGELFF
16 | TRBJ1-6 | TRBV3-1/TRBV3-2 | CASSSRRQGTDSPLHF
15 | TRBJ1-2 | TRBV28 | CASSPPQQGGRGYTF
13 | TRBJ1-1 | TRBV16 | CASSEGRGIEAFF
14 | TRBJ1-4 | TRBV28 | CASSAGGRDEKLFF
14 | TRBJ1-1 | TRBV6-5 | CASSKQGVKTEAFF
14 | TRBJ2-3 | TRBV19 | CASTVRGNADTQYF
15 | TRBJ2-7 | TRBV4-1 | CASRSYSGGAYEQYF
16 | TRBJ1-1 | TRBV4-2 | CASSQDWGTGITEAFF
14 | TRBJ2-7 | TRBV9 | CASSPRREGGEQYF
15 | TRBJ2-1 | TRBV6-5 | CASTPLAGGRHEQFF
16 | TRBJ1-5 | TRBV18 | CASSLGGQARNQPQHF
14 | TRBJ1-1 | TRBV11-2 | CASSLEWGGTEAFF
16 | TRBJ1-4 | TRBV30 | CAWSVLGLVSGEKLFF